This paragraph reports one T cell receptor beta chain. Its target antigen remains unknown. Base qualities are not at hand, and no much larger clone is one base apart. This sample stems from a study of blood T cells in healthy people across ages (dated by TCRdb to between 2014 and 2017). Regarding the research as a whole: In model experiments, roughly one uniquely barcoded TCR beta cDNA molecule per two T cells was captured by template switching. Four age groups were formed from the donors: young (average 16 years), middle-aged (approximately 39), aged (roughly 58) and long-lived (about 75). The study analyzed two additional independent replicas of 1 million unique cDNA reads from the same blood draw for two donors, one aged 18 to 30 and one aged 80 or older. To avoid experimental bias, donors of different ages were randomly spread across the sequencing lanes. Age-related changes in TCR beta repertoire diversity were measured in the study by deep sequencing normalized with unique cDNA molecular identifiers. Study-wide conclusions, independent of this receptor: Since profiling was done on bulk unsorted PBMCs, naive and antigen-experienced compartments could not be conclusively compared. Compared with the aged group, more naive CD4+ T cells, fewer expanded clones and increased TCR diversity were shown by the long-lived group, suggesting age selection. As age increased, observed TCR beta diversity per million T cells dropped in a roughly linear way, and a significant reduction was already evident by age 40. Estimates of total diversity from one million sequenced T cells were regarded as lower bounds and underestimates. There was a strong correlation between observed TCR beta diversity and the percentage of naive T cells measured by flow cytometry. Donor CMV infection status was unknown, potentially confounding age-related changes in expanded clonotypes.

Library method: 5' RACE. Sequenced on an Illumina HiSeq 2500. The second PCR ran for about 6 to 12 cycles and used a J-beta primer mix along with a sample-barcoded 5' primer. Each TCR beta cDNA molecule received a unique molecular identifier from a template-switch 5' adaptor carrying 12 random nucleotides. At least 3 million CDR3-containing paired-end reads were obtained from each sample. First-strand cDNA synthesis was performed from all RNA using the Mint cDNA synthesis kit, with priming by a TRBC-specific oligonucleotide. Following uracil-DNA glycosylase treatment, all cDNA underwent a first 18-cycle PCR with the universal primers M1SS and BC2_uni_R. For the original study's pipeline: For normalization, 1 million high-quality reads, each with a distinct molecular identifier, were randomly selected from each sample. Instead of being binned into consensus sequences, reads that shared molecular identifiers were thrown out. CDR3 identification, clonotype clustering and error correction used MiTCR with a Q25 quality threshold and the strictest error-elimination algorithm. A nonparametric unseen species model using Euler transformation provided a lower-bound estimate of total TCR beta diversity. TCRdb reanalyzed the raw reads on its own, using fastp at Q25 for trimming and MiXCR for clone calling, and kept in-frame beta chains. Each entry merges the rows of one CDR3 protein and shows their most common DNA and genes. TCRdb's processing, not the study's, gives the V and J calls here. Recorded for this sample are about 1.8 million distinct CDR3 sequences; just under 50% of them occurred a single time. Less than 2.5% of the sample belongs to the ten largest clones.

Systemically healthy Caucasian individuals from Russia, some 40 in total and aged roughly 6 to 90 years, were included as donors. Each donor gave about 11 milliliters of peripheral blood, drawn into EDTA-treated Vacutainer tubes. PBMCs were isolated by Ficoll-Paque density-gradient centrifugation, with at least 6 million obtained per sample. Total RNA was extracted from PBMCs with Trizol reagent, with at least 6 micrograms obtained per sample. For every donor, flow cytometry on a PBMC aliquot measured the percentage of naive CD45RAhigh/CD27high T cells. CDR1 and CDR2 are read off the germline V gene (reference sequence) as DFQATT and SNEGSKA. The CDR3, from cysteine to phenylalanine, totals 16 residues. The retained sequence is limited to the CDR3, 48 bases, with the frame set at the first base. Ends trimmed: V by 4 bases, J by 1 base; bases unmatched to a gene: 8.

The chain is encoded by TRBV20-1 joined to TRBJ2-3, with 10 bases in between that match TRBD2. This TCR derives from a woman between 40 and 50 years old in good health. The sample was blood. CDR3 reads: CSATSSGGQRTDTQYF. The nucleotide sequence reads TGCAGTGCTACGTCTAGCGGGGGACAACGCACAGATACGCAGTATTTT.